The 32 T cell receptor beta chains reported below all come from one sample, sequenced in a study of tumor-infiltrating lymphocytes in primary liver carcinoma (dated by TCRdb to 2016 to 2017). Without any cell sorting, total RNA and DNA were extracted together from around 18-30 mg of bulk tissue using the AllPrep DNA/RNA mini kit. Sequencing took place on an Illumina HiSeq 2500. Using a constant-region primer and ProtoScript II reverse transcriptase, TCRbeta-specific cDNA was reverse-transcribed from 400 to 550 ng total RNA. Construction of the TCRbeta libraries relied on three nested rounds of multiplex PCR, following a slightly modified ARM-PCR procedure. The first two PCR rounds used multiplex TRBV1-TRBV30 forward primers with a Cbeta reverse primer, each for roughly 10 cycles. TCRdb applied fastp at Q25 and MiXCR to the public reads, then kept only in-frame beta chains. One record per CDR3 amino acid sequence lists the most common genes and DNA. This sample holds about 96,000 distinct CDR3 sequences; 55% to 75% were observed only once. The ten most abundant clones make up around 30% of the sample.

Source material: tumor-adjacent normal liver tissue. The receptors shown here come from a man aged 35-49 years with primary liver carcinoma and hepatitis B virus infection.

The V gene is TRBV7-9, the J gene TRBJ2-1; 7 bases align to TRBD1. V gave up 6 bases and J gave up 7 bases; unmatched junction bases: 15. CDR1 is SEHNR, CDR2 FQNEAQ, per germline (reference sequence). The CDR3 contains 16 residues. This CDR3 reads CASSSPEPGQTNEQFF. Here the CDR3 DNA reads TGTGCCAGCAGTTCGCCCGAGCCGGGACAGACAAATGAGCAGTTCTTC.

A word on this clonotype: The junction and the germline gene differ at one end; a read error may be behind it. The rearrangement uses TRBV6-5 and TRBJ1-3; D is undetermined. The germline V gene has CDR1 MNHEY and CDR2 SVGAGI. The CDR3 loop spans 14 amino acids. In nucleotides, the CDR3 is TGTGTCAGCAGACTAACGGCGGCAGGAGACACCATATATTTT. This encodes CVSRLTAAGDTIYF.

With regard to this clonotype: This may stem from a read error, because a much larger clone lies one nucleotide away. The chain carries TRBV7-9 and TRBJ2-5, with D perhaps matching TRBD2 (6 bases). V lost 4 bases and J 7 bases, leaving 13 bases between the germline ends. The CDR3 has 13 residues. CDR1 and CDR2 (germline): SEHNR, FQNEAQ (reference sequence). The DNA of the CDR3 is TGTGCCAGCAGCTACGGGGAGGACGGGACCCAGTACTTC. Amino acid sequence: CASSYGEDGTQYF.

This clonotype was observed at least ten times. The chain is built from TRBV6-1 and TRBJ2-3; D may be TRBD2 (6 bases). The CDR3 contains 16 residues. V was cut by 0 bases and J by 0 bases, with 10 bases left in between. The germline gives CDR1 MNHNS, CDR2 SASEGT. CDR3 protein: CASSEAPSGSTDTQYF. The CDR3 DNA follows: TGTGCCAGCAGTGAAGCTCCCAGCGGGAGCACAGATACGCAGTATTTT.

Remarks on this clonotype: The germline gene is not matched at one end of the junction; a read error may be the cause. V and J are TRBV14 and TRBJ1-1, with a weak D call TRBD1 (5 bases). This CDR3 comprises 14 residues. Germline loops: CDR1 SGHDN, CDR2 FVKESK. The CDR3 DNA follows: TGTGCCAGCAGACAAGATCAGGGCCCTTACCCAGCTTTCTTT. This encodes CASRQDQGPYPAFF.

The chain links TRBV11-2 to TRBJ2-2, with D uncertain. Germline lookup yields CDR1 SGHAT and CDR2 FQNNGV. V was pared by 5 bases and J by 8 bases, with 15 bases between. There are 14 residues in the CDR3. CDR3 DNA: TGTGCCAGCAGCCCCTGGATGGGCGGTGGGGAGCTGTTTTTT. Translating gives CASSPWMGGGELFF.

About this clonotype itself: The CDR3 carries no conserved terminal phenylalanine or tryptophan, so it likely arises from a read error. The chain links TRBV11-2 to TRBJ1-2, with TRBD1 identical over 12 bases. The CDR3 has 16 amino acids. The germline V gene has CDR1 SGHAT and CDR2 FQNNGV. The CDR3 sequence is CVSSPLGGQGAGGYTS. The CDR3 DNA is TGTGTCAGCAGCCCATTAGGGGGACAGGGGGCAGGTGGCTACACCTCC.

Of note for this clonotype: The conserved closing phenylalanine or tryptophan is absent in this CDR3, likely reflecting a read error. CDR3 bases: TGTGCCAGCAGCACACTAGCGGGAGGCTCGTGGGAGACCCAGTACCTC. Protein sequence: CASSTLAGGSWETQYL. The chain is built from TRBV11-2 and TRBJ2-5, with 12 bases aligning to TRBD2. The CDR3 is made up of 16 amino acids. Germline trimming cut 5 bases from V and 5 bases from J; bases unmatched to any gene: 9. Germline V lookup: CDR1 SGHAT, CDR2 FQNNGV.

This clonotype was seen at least ten times. The V call is TRBV12-3 or TRBV12-4, the J call TRBJ2-7, with 11 bases that match TRBD1. This CDR3 has 13 amino acids. J was trimmed by 3 bases and V by 5 bases; bases with no gene match: 0. In DNA, the CDR3 is TGTGCCAGCAGTGGGACAGGGGGCTACGAGCAGTACTTC. Translation gives CASSGTGGYEQYF.

As regards this clonotype: With a much larger clone just one base away, this may be a read error. The V gene is TRBV6-1, the J gene TRBJ2-7, with D uncertain. Germline CDR1 reads MNHNS; CDR2 reads SASEGT. This CDR3 spans 13 amino acids. The CDR3 DNA is TGTGCCAACAGTGATGGGGTCGCCTACGAGCAGTACTTC. Protein: CANSDGVAYEQYF.

Comment on this clonotype: The junction departs from the called germline gene at one end, perhaps through a read error. The genes are TRBV11-2 and TRBJ2-7, with D perhaps TRBD1 (6 bases). Germline lookup yields CDR1 SGHAT and CDR2 FQNNGV. CDR3 length: 17 residues. CDR3 DNA: TGTGCCAACAGCTTAGAGGTGGGGGCAGGGCCCTACAATGAGCAGTACTTC. Its protein is CANSLEVGAGPYNEQYF.

V gene TRBV4-2 combines with J gene TRBJ2-2, with 7 nucleotides matching TRBD2. Trimming at V came to 6 bases and at J to 7 bases, leaving 8 bases not matched to a gene. The V gene's germline CDR1 is LGHNA and CDR2 YNFKEQ. This CDR3 is built from 14 residues. This CDR3 reads CASRFITGGGELFF. As DNA, the CDR3 is TGTGCCAGCAGATTCATAACGGGGGGCGGGGAGCTGTTTTTT.

A note on this clonotype: The junction departs from germline at one end; a sequencing error may be responsible. V is TRBV12-3 or TRBV12-4 and J is TRBJ1-3; D call uncertain. The CDR3 sequence is 11 residues long. The CDR3 loop reads CASSPGNSIYF. The CDR3 DNA is TGTGCCAGCAGTCCAGGAAACTCCATATATTTT.

This clonotype was seen many times. The chain is built from TRBV5-1 and TRBJ2-5; maybe TRBD2 (5 bases). The V end lost 4 bases, the J end lost 4 bases, and 17 bases lay between the germline ends. This CDR3 spans 15 amino acids. Germline V gene data show CDR1 as SGHRS and CDR2 as YFSETQ. The CDR3 region has the DNA TGCGCCAGCAGCCCGGCACCCCTAGGAGGAGAGACCCAGTACTTC. Its translation is CASSPAPLGGETQYF.

With regard to this clonotype: This may be a read error: a much more frequent sequence differs by one nucleotide. The chain is built from TRBV6-5 and TRBJ2-6; D remains unclear. The CDR3 loop spans 15 amino acids. Germline CDR1 is MNHEY and CDR2 is SVGAGI. CDR3 bases: TGTGCCAGCAGTTGGGGATTTTCTGGGTCCAACGTCCTGACTTTC. Its translation: CASSWGFSGSNVLTF.

Comments on this clonotype: One end of the junction does not line up with germline, which may come from a read error. The rearrangement uses TRBV4-1 and TRBJ2-2, with D perhaps being TRBD1 or TRBD2 (6 bases each). Germline CDR1 MGHRA, CDR2 YSYEKL. The CDR3 covers 13 residues. The CDR3 loop is CVSSQGQGGDLFF. CDR3 sequence (DNA): TGCGTCAGCAGCCAGGGACAAGGCGGGGACCTGTTTTTT.

This chain links TRBV4-2 with TRBJ2-3; perhaps TRBD1 as D (6 bases). The CDR3 consists of 16 residues. The germline CDR1 and CDR2 sequences are LGHNA and YNFKEQ. Trimming left V 0 bases short and J 14 bases short, with 24 bases between. The CDR3 DNA sequence: TGTGCCAGCAGCCAAGATAAGGGGCAGGGGTCAGATATGCCGTATTTT. It encodes CASSQDKGQGSDMPYF.

The chain employs TRBV28 and TRBJ1-2; D call uncertain. V was clipped by 1 base and J by 8 bases, with 11 bases between them. The CDR3 has 13 amino acids. Germline CDR1 MDHEN, CDR2 SYDVKM. CDR3 loop: CASSLLRAWGYTF. CDR3 in DNA: TGTGCCAGCAGTTTATTGCGGGCTTGGGGCTACACCTTC.

This clonotype was recorded a few times. Relative to the germline gene, one junction end is altered; a read error may explain this. J is TRBJ2-4 and V is TRBV4-1; 10 bases are shared with TRBD2. Germline CDR1 MGHRA, CDR2 YSYEKL. CDR3 length: 18 residues. Written as DNA, the CDR3 is TGCGCCCGCAGCCAAATTCCCGGGACTAGCGCCGCCAAAAACATTCAGCACTTC. This encodes CARSQIPGTSAAKNIQHF.

With respect to this clonotype: The junction departs from the called germline gene at one end, perhaps through a read error. The V gene is TRBV5-1, the J gene TRBJ2-1; D is uncertain. The CDR3 has 15 amino acids. Germline values: CDR1 SGHRS, CDR2 YFSETQ. The CDR3 sequence: CASSLGRGCNNEKFF. DNA of the CDR3: TGCGCCAGCAGCTTGGGTAGAGGCTGTAACAATGAGAAGTTCTTC.

The chain couples TRBV4-1 to TRBJ2-1; no firm D call. Trimming shortened V by 0 bases and J by 0 bases, and 12 bases separated the two germline ends. CDR1 MGHRA and CDR2 YSYEKL come from the germline V gene. The CDR3 contains 17 residues. The CDR3 region has the DNA TGCGCCAGCAGCCAAGATAGACTGGGTAGCTCCTACAATGAGCAGTTCTTC. Its protein product is CASSQDRLGSSYNEQFF.

This clonotype has only a few counts. V and J are TRBV6-5 and TRBJ2-4; 9 positions match TRBD2. CDR1 MNHEY and CDR2 SVGAGI come from the germline V gene. V shed 5 bases and J 2 bases; nucleotides not matched to a gene: 13. The CDR3 loop spans 18 amino acids. Written as DNA, the CDR3 is TGTGCCAGCAGTCGGGGACTAGCAGGAGGTCCATCCAAAAACATTCAGTACTTC. Its protein product is CASSRGLAGGPSKNIQYF.

The chain couples TRBV29-1 to TRBJ2-2, with no clear D. CDR3 length equals 13 residues. From germline, CDR1 is SQVTM and CDR2 ANQGSEA. The V gene lost 8 bases and the J gene lost 8 bases, with 18 bases spanning the gap. The CDR3 sequence: CSINSRGTGELFF. The CDR3 coding sequence is TGCAGCATCAATTCTAGAGGCACAGGGGAGCTGTTTTTT.

About this clonotype: This may be a read error: a much more frequent sequence differs by one nucleotide. The chain has TRBV5-6 and TRBJ2-1; unclear D gene. The CDR3 has 12 amino acids. CDR1 is SGHDT and CDR2 is YYEEEE in the germline V gene. CDR3 sequence reads: CAGSLRWNEQFF. The DNA of the CDR3 is TGTGCCGGCAGCTTGCGCTGGAATGAGCAGTTCTTC.

This clonotype has ten or more counts. The V gene is TRBV6-1, the J gene TRBJ1-3; no firm D call. The V gene lost 2 bases and the J gene lost 4 bases, with 3 bases spanning the gap. Germline V gene lookup returns CDR1 MNHNS and CDR2 SASEGT. This CDR3 spans 12 amino acids. CDR3 bases: TGTGCCAGCAGTGAACTCGGAAACACCATATATTTT. This sequence encodes CASSELGNTIYF.

There are many counts of this clonotype. The chain couples TRBV29-1 to TRBJ2-5; possibly TRBD1 for D (6 bases). The ends were cut back, 6 bases at V and 3 bases at J, with 14 bases in the middle. The germline V gene has CDR1 SQVTM and CDR2 ANQGSEA. The CDR3 extends over 13 amino acids. This CDR3 is CSVGQQIKETQYF. CDR3 in DNA: TGCAGCGTAGGACAGCAGATTAAAGAGACCCAGTACTTC.

As for this clonotype: A much larger clone differs by one base, so this may be a read error. The conserved phenylalanine or tryptophan is not found at the CDR3 terminus, so this likely reflects a read error. The CDR3 spells CASSQGPTGIYEQYL. In DNA, the CDR3 is TGCGCCAGCAGCCAAGGCCCCACAGGGATCTACGAGCAGTACCTC. The rearrangement joins TRBV4-1 to TRBJ2-7; the D gene is possibly TRBD1 (6 bases). The germline gives CDR1 MGHRA, CDR2 YSYEKL. This CDR3 contains 15 residues. Trimming removed 1 base from V and 3 bases from J, with 13 bases in between.

About this clonotype: A much larger clone is a single base away; this may be a read error. The conserved closing phenylalanine or tryptophan is absent in this CDR3, likely reflecting a read error. The genes are TRBV6-1 and TRBJ2-5; 7 nucleotides match TRBD2. Germline V CDR1 and CDR2: MNHNS, SASEGT. The ends lost 3 bases at V and 5 bases at J; junction bases unmatched: 3. This CDR3 is built from 13 residues. This chain's CDR3 is CASSEREYETQYL. The CDR3 DNA sequence: TGTGCCAGCAGTGAGCGGGAGTATGAGACCCAGTACCTC.

The sample holds one count of this clonotype. This chain connects TRBV12-5 to TRBJ2-7, with TRBD1 as a possible D gene (5 bases). The CDR3 contains 11 residues. Germline V CDR1 and CDR2: LGHNT, FRNRAP. Trimming removed 8 bases from V and 10 bases from J, with 15 bases in between. For the CDR3, the DNA is TGTGCTAGTCCCCCAGGGTCCGAACAGTACGTC. Residues: CASPPGSEQYV.

The chain is built from TRBV5-1 and TRBJ2-2; no clear D gene. This CDR3 has 18 amino acids. V lost 6 bases and J lost 3, with 24 bases in between. CDR1 and CDR2 (germline): SGHRS, YFSETQ. This chain's CDR3 is CASNSRPSTGTYTGELFF. In DNA form, the CDR3 reads TGCGCCAGCAACTCCCGCCCGTCCACGGGTACTTACACCGGGGAGCTGTTTTTT. The variable domain in full, completed from reference TRBV5-1 and TRBJ2-2, reads KAGVTQTPRYLIKTRGQQVTLSCSPISGHRSVSWYQQTPGQGLQFLFEYFSETQRNKGNFPGRFSGRQFSNSRSEMNVSTLELGDSALYLCASNSRPSTGTYTGELFFGEGSRLTVL.

The chain joins TRBV11-2 to TRBJ2-1; D may be TRBD2 (7 bases). Germline values: CDR1 SGHAT, CDR2 FQNNGV. V shed 4 bases and J shed 3 bases, with 16 bases lying between them. There are 16 residues in the CDR3. CDR3 in DNA: TGTGCCAGCAGCTACGGGGGGAAACAGGGCTACAATGAGCAGTTCTTC. This encodes CASSYGGKQGYNEQFF.

This clonotype was picked up many times. This sequence joins TRBV5-6 and TRBJ2-6; 8 nucleotides align to TRBD1. The germline V gene has CDR1 SGHDT and CDR2 YYEEEE. V shed 4 bases, J shed 1 base, and the junction held 10 bases outside the gene matches. This CDR3 spans 18 amino acids. In nucleotides, the CDR3 is TGTGCCAGCAGCCTAACCGGGACAGGCTCATCTGGGGCCAACGTCCTGACTTTC. It specifies CASSLTGTGSSGANVLTF. The entire variable domain, with the rest obtained from reference TRBV5-6 and TRBJ2-6, is as follows: DAGVTQSPTHLIKTRGQQVTLRCSPKSGHDTVSWYQQALGQGPQFIFQYYEEEERQRGNFPDRFSGHQFPNYSSELNVNALLLGDSALYLCASSLTGTGSSGANVLTFGAGSRLTVL.